The clone carrying this T cell receptor (beta chain) was counted a few times. Its antigen is not identified. PCR amplification relied on 60 Vbeta primers (plus 13 Jbeta primers). In the source study's methods: A later analysis counted 65 million to 95 million unique TCR beta chains, 9.5 million to 12 million shared. TCRdb's copy holds only in-frame clones and misses some; the assay was immunoSEQ multiplex PCR. V, J and clone size were drawn from that table, and D and trimming were deduced from the DNA. The data hold 200,000 or so clones, with approximately 80% observed a single time. This entry is derived from a study of cytomegalovirus exposure and HLA in healthy donors. Findings of the study overall: Highly shared variants forming one cluster were likely a sequencing artifact. The majority of CMV-associated TCR beta chains were reported as apparently HLA-restricted in a later analysis.

Germline assignment: CDR1 SGHKS and CDR2 YYEKEE (reference sequence). V lost 4 bases to trimming and J lost 11 bases; unmatched junction nucleotides: 10. The CDR3 runs to 15 residues. Samples came from healthy bone marrow donors. Sequenced: PBMCs. This chain connects TRBV5-5 to TRBJ1-6; 9 bases are shared with TRBD1. The receptor's source is a woman under 30 in good health and CMV-seropositive. In DNA form, the CDR3 reads TGTGCCAGCAGCCAAGACCGGGACAGGGAAGCACCCCTCCACTTT. It codes for CASSQDRDREAPLHF.